Sequencing of this TCR beta chain was carried out in a study of shared clonotypes between healthy human individuals (TCRdb year 2020). In terms of the full investigation: A couple of women and a few men aged 18 to 49 years were included in the cohort. To increase sequencing depth and limit assay-specific biases, different laboratories used diverse techniques to prepare libraries and sequence TCR repertoires. Blood TCR repertoires of several healthy adults were deeply sequenced to estimate repertoire size and the extent of clonotype sharing between individuals. For each donor, three plates each were used for CD4 naive and CD4 memory, two plates were used for CD8 naive, and one plate was used for CD8 memory. Per donor, leukapheresis produced somewhere between about 0.9 and 9.5 billion PBMCs.

For the CD8 naive samples, CD45RO-negative cells were positively selected for CCR7, yielding a CD45RA+CCR7+ population from which TemRA cells were excluded. Healthy HIV-negative adults with no recently reported acute infections or vaccinations were included as donors. Every donor was a Caucasian adult residing in Nashville, Tennessee, USA. After blood collection by leukapheresis, PBMCs were isolated using Ficoll-Histopaque density gradient centrifugation and then cryopreserved in the vapor phase of liquid nitrogen. Analytical flow cytometry was used to check the purity and quantity of every magnetically sorted T cell population. Each sorted fraction had its genomic DNA isolated and then quantified by UV absorbance on a Nanodrop 2000c. TCR CDR3 regions were amplified from genomic DNA by multiplex PCR using the deep immunoSEQ assay. Genomic DNA extracted from each cell subset was distributed evenly over all wells of several immunoSEQ 96-well plates, and each plate served as one replicate. For sorted subsets, approximately 190 ng of genomic DNA, equivalent to 25,000 to 35,000 T cell genomes, went into each replicate PCR. Purified libraries were measured with a Qubit 3.0 fluorometer, size-checked on a Bioanalyzer 2100, and measured again with the KAPA Library Quantification kit. Each immunoSEQ 96-well plate was sequenced on its own single-read 150-cycle Illumina NextSeq 550 flow cell. Per the original workflow: The immunoSEQ output contained only junctional sequences without quality scores, so filtering could not match that applied to full-length reads. To assign V/J genes and CDR3, sequences were annotated against IMGT germline references using PyIR, a Python wrapper for IgBLAST v1.9. Reads with weak V/J assignments (E-value above 1e-6), missing CDR3, stop codons, out-of-frame junctions, or ambiguous translated residues were removed. V3J clonotypes were defined as sequences sharing an identical inferred V gene, J gene, and CDR3 amino acid sequence. Percentage overlap between repertoires was calculated by dividing the number of shared unique clonotypes by the size of the smaller repertoire. RTK rarefaction, the Chao1 estimator, and Recon v2.1 estimates of unobserved clonotypes were used to assess repertoire richness. OLGA was used to compute generation probabilities for all TCRbeta clonotypes that the gDNA method yielded from a few donors. TCRdb re-hosts the immuneACCESS table, in-frame sequences only. Its copies lack some clones; in the studies checked, an unresolved V gene accounts for under half of them, and the cause for the rest is not known. Clone size and the V and J calls come from that table; the DNA yielded D and trimming. Recorded for this sample are roughly 2.1 million clones; more than 85% of them occurred a single time. The ten most abundant clones make up more than 1.5% of the sample.

Details on this clone: Its antigen target is currently unknown. Qualities for individual bases were not recorded, and no much larger clone is one base off.

The germline V gene (reference sequence) specifies SEHNR as CDR1 and FQNEAQ as CDR2. A distance of 23 bases separates the germline ends of V and J, which lose 5 bases and 6 bases respectively. Including cysteine and phenylalanine, the CDR3 has 16 amino acids. Here the CDR3 DNA is all that survives: 48 bases in frame from base 1. What the work shows at the level of the full study, not this receptor alone: The genetic and exposure-history diversity represented was limited by the small number of donors. Even with the large sequencing depth, rarefaction of the sorted-subset datasets indicated that sequencing was incomplete. Clonotypes shared by all four sorted-subset donors showed higher generation probabilities than non-shared clonotypes. Sharing across a handful of donors was observed for around 5% of naive CD4, over 3% of naive CD8, over 2% of memory CD4, and around 0.4% of memory CD8 clonotypes. Naive subsets generally had larger estimated clonotype richness than memory subsets. Pairwise subsampling indicated that sequencing depth was expected to affect the degree of clonotype sharing among donors. Sampling was restricted to blood, and TCR repertoires in tissue are likely to differ from TCR repertoires in blood.

This receptor was obtained from a man aged 18 to 29 in good health. Some clones in this sample may be carry-over from other donors' samples. The source material was naive CD8+ T cells from PBMCs. Read against the paper, the sample's cell subset or site label means: CD45RA+CCR7+. This sequence uses TRBV7-9 and TRBJ2-7; TRBD2 might be the D gene, on 6 matching bases. The DNA sequence follows: TGTGCCAGCAGCCAGCTCTCCGGGGGAAAGTATTTCGAGCAGTACTTC. Translated, it reads CASSQLSGGKYFEQYF.